This entry features one T cell receptor (beta chain) sequence. Its antigen is still unknown. The data were obtained in a study of cytomegalovirus exposure and HLA in healthy donors. Broader study findings: In a later analysis, at a false discovery rate of 0.05, 17,000 or so TCR beta sequences matched HLA alleles.

PCR involved 60 Vbeta and 13 Jbeta primers. The authors' processing: An analysis that came later counted 80 million or so unique TCR beta chains, approximately 9.9 million shared. Sequenced by immunoSEQ multiplex PCR; TCRdb stores in-frame clones only, minus some. V and J calls and clone size are those listed in that table; D and trimming were worked out from the DNA. The sample table sets out about 210,000 clones. The germline V gene encodes CDR1 MDHEN and CDR2 SYDVKM. The CDR3 sequence is 14 residues long. V shed 6 bases and J shed 1 base, with 13 bases lying between them. The genes are TRBV28 and TRBJ2-7; D not certain. Sequenced sample: PBMCs. The TCR comes from a woman in her twenties or thirties in good health and CMV-seropositive. In DNA, the CDR3 is TGTGCCAGCAGCCCCCCTACAGCTTCCTACGAGCAGTACTTC. Its protein is CASSPPTASYEQYF.